One and the same sample provided the 23 T cell receptor beta chains below, sequenced in a study of blood T cell repertoires in COVID-19. Method: immunoSEQ multiplex PCR; TCRdb's copy keeps in-frame clones and lacks some. The table includes 70,000 to 95,000 clones, roughly 82% detected once. The sample taken for sequencing was peripheral blood. These receptors were collected from a woman in her fifties or sixties with acute or convalescent COVID-19.

Remarks on this clone: Mismatch with germline at one junction end may stem from a read error. The chain links TRBV6-5 to TRBJ2-7; TRBD1 matches 9 bases. CDR3 length equals 12 residues. The germline gives CDR1 MNHEY, CDR2 SVGAGI. CDR3 region: CAAGQGEGEQYF. In DNA, the CDR3 is TGCGCCGCGGGACAGGGAGAAGGCGAGCAGTACTTC.

This clone has only one observation. The chain joins TRBV6-6 to TRBJ2-1; 11 nucleotides line up with TRBD2. After removal of 5 bases from V and 5 bases from J, the junction contained 5 bases not matched to a gene. The CDR3 length is 15 residues. The germline V gene has CDR1 MNHNY and CDR2 SVGAGI (reference sequence). CDR3 coding DNA: TGTGCCAGCAGTACTAGCGGGAGTCTAGACAATGAGCAGTTCTTC. It specifies CASSTSGSLDNEQFF.

This rearrangement joins TRBV5-1 to TRBJ2-5; D is ambiguous. CDR1 is SGHRS and CDR2 is YFSETQ in the germline V gene. V lost 2 bases to trimming and J lost 5 bases, with 4 bases between them. The CDR3 is 11 residues long. The CDR3 loop reads CASSFSETQYF. CDR3 DNA sequence: TGCGCCAGCAGCTTCTCGGAGACCCAGTACTTC.

The rearrangement joins TRBV7-3 to TRBJ1-1; TRBD1 is a possible D gene (5 bases). CDR1 is SGHTA and CDR2 is FQGTGA in the germline V gene. CDR3 length: 13 residues. V shed 4 bases and J shed 1 base, with 7 bases lying between them. The CDR3 DNA follows: TGTGCCAGCAGCTACGGACAGAACACTGAAGCTTTCTTT. Protein product: CASSYGQNTEAFF.

This clone was counted between two and nine times. V gene TRBV7-8 combines with J gene TRBJ1-1; D is possibly TRBD1 (5 bases). The CDR3 is made up of 13 amino acids. Germline CDR1 is SGHVS and CDR2 is FQNEAQ. Trimming removed 1 base from V and 11 bases from J, with 14 bases in between. The CDR3 spells CASSLDRLGVAFF. The DNA for the CDR3 is TGTGCCAGCAGCTTAGACAGGCTGGGCGTGGCTTTCTTT.

V usage is TRBV14 and J usage is TRBJ2-5; possible D gene TRBD2, 6 bases. The CDR3 length is 14 residues. V lost 5 bases to trimming and J lost 1 base, with 11 bases between them. Germline V gives CDR1 SGHDN, CDR2 FVKESK. CDR3 in DNA: TGTGCCAGCAGCTTTCGGGGGTTCCAAGAGACCCAGTACTTC. Its translation: CASSFRGFQETQYF.

The chain links TRBV29-1 to TRBJ1-2; possibly TRBD1 for D (6 bases). Germline CDR1 reads SQVTM; CDR2 reads ANQGSEA. V shed 0 bases and J shed 1 base, with 6 bases lying between them. The CDR3 is 13 residues long. DNA for the CDR3: TGCAGCGTTGAAGAACAGGGTAACTATGGCTACACCTTC. This gives the protein CSVEEQGNYGYTF.

This sequence joins TRBV7-9 and TRBJ1-2, with D tentatively TRBD1 (6 bases). From germline, CDR1 is SEHNR and CDR2 FQNEAQ (reference sequence). Between the trimmed V and J ends, which lost 5 bases and 5 bases, there was a span of 21 bases. The CDR3 loop spans 16 amino acids. The CDR3 spells CASSPFVGQRIYGYTF. Written as DNA, the CDR3 is TGTGCCAGCAGCCCATTCGTCGGACAGCGAATTTATGGCTACACCTTC.

This rearrangement joins TRBV9 to TRBJ1-2; tentatively, D is TRBD1 (5 bases). Germline V CDR1 and CDR2: SGDLS, YYNGEE. V lost 4 bases and J lost 7, with 8 bases in between. This CDR3 has 11 residues. The CDR3 protein is CASSSRAGYTF. Written as DNA, the CDR3 is TGTGCCAGCAGCTCCAGGGCTGGCTACACCTTC.

This chain connects TRBV9 to TRBJ1-1, with D hard to call. The CDR3 has 13 residues. Germline assignment: CDR1 SGDLS and CDR2 YYNGEE. V lost 0 bases, J lost 0 bases, and 3 bases lay in between. The CDR3 sequence: CASSVDMNTEAFF. CDR3 sequence (DNA): TGTGCCAGCAGCGTAGATATGAACACTGAAGCTTTCTTT.

This clone was observed a single time. The chain has TRBV2 and TRBJ1-2; the match to TRBD1 covers 7 bases. The trim removed 5 bases at V and 4 bases at J, leaving 7 bases unmatched. The CDR3 totals 14 residues. CDR1 and CDR2 from the germline V gene are SNHLY and FYNNEI. The CDR3 DNA sequence: TGTGCCAGCAGTCTAGGGACAGATGGCTATGGCTACACCTTC. This gives the protein CASSLGTDGYGYTF.

The V gene is TRBV5-4, the J gene TRBJ2-3, with 7 nucleotides matching TRBD1. V shed 4 bases, J shed 4 bases, and the junction held 3 bases outside the gene matches. CDR3 size: 13 residues. CDR1 and CDR2 from the germline V gene are SGHNT and YYREEE (reference sequence). The CDR3 nucleotides read TGTGCCAGCAGCCTACAGGGGCCAGATACGCAGTATTTT. Protein sequence: CASSLQGPDTQYF.

J is TRBJ1-2 and V is TRBV6-4, with 9 bases lining up with TRBD1. Germline CDR1 and CDR2: MRHNA and SNTAGT. The CDR3 spans 13 residues. J lost 7 bases, V lost 0 bases, and 0 bases had no gene match. CDR3 loop: CASSDSDRGGYTF. CDR3 nucleotide sequence: TGTGCCAGCAGTGACTCGGACAGGGGTGGCTACACCTTC.

To note about this clone: Sequence at one end of the junction differs from germline and may be a read error. The gene calls are TRBV6-1 and TRBJ1-5, with a weak D call TRBD1 (5 bases). The CDR3 is 14 amino acids. Per the germline V gene, CDR1 is MNHNS and CDR2 is SASEGT. The CDR3 loop reads CASTERKGNQPQHF. The CDR3, as DNA: TGTGCCAGCACTGAACGAAAGGGGAATCAGCCCCAGCATTTT.

The chain is built from TRBV2 and TRBJ1-1; tentatively, D is TRBD1 (6 bases). The V gene's germline CDR1 is SNHLY and CDR2 FYNNEI. V was pared by 6 bases and J by 1 base, with 12 bases between. This CDR3 is 14 amino acids long. CDR3 sequence reads: CASSTLGGNTEAFF. The CDR3 DNA reads TGTGCCAGCAGCACCTTAGGGGGGAACACTGAAGCTTTCTTT. Filled out from reference TRBV2 and TRBJ1-1, the complete variable domain reads EPEVTQTPSHQVTQMGQEVILRCVPISNHLYFYWYRQILGQKVEFLVSFYNNEISEKSEIFDDQFSVERPDGSNFTLKIRSTKLEDSAMYFCASSTLGGNTEAFFGQGTRLTVV.

The V gene is TRBV14, the J gene TRBJ2-1; 8 nucleotides agree with TRBD2. Germline assignment: CDR1 SGHDN and CDR2 FVKESK. Losses at the gene ends were 2 bases for V and 0 bases for J; bases not matched to a gene: 0. The CDR3 length is 15 residues. The CDR3 DNA reads as TGTGCCAGCAGCCAAACTAGCGGCTCCTACAATGAGCAGTTCTTC. This translates into CASSQTSGSYNEQFF.

V is TRBV5-4 and J is TRBJ2-3, with 7 bases identical to TRBD1. This CDR3 has 15 amino acids. The V and J ends lost 6 bases and 2 bases, in that order; junction bases with no gene match: 9. Germline CDR1 reads SGHNT; CDR2 reads YYREEE (reference sequence). CDR3 loop: CASIATGQLTDTQYF. Here the CDR3 DNA reads TGTGCCAGCATTGCAACGGGACAGCTCACAGATACGCAGTATTTT. The whole variable domain, remainder taken from reference TRBV5-4 and TRBJ2-3, is ETGVTQSPTHLIKTRGQQVTLRCSSQSGHNTVSWYQQALGQGPQFIFQYYREEENGRGNFPPRFSGLQFPNYSSELNVNALELDDSALYLCASIATGQLTDTQYFGPGTRLTVL.

The V call is TRBV7-8, the J call TRBJ2-7; D uncertain. V was pared by 3 bases and J by 5 bases, with 14 bases between. Germline assignment: CDR1 SGHVS and CDR2 FQNEAQ. The CDR3 sequence is 14 residues long. In DNA form, the CDR3 reads TGTGCCAGCAGCTTTATGACAATTGTGGACGAGCAGTACTTC. Its translation: CASSFMTIVDEQYF.

The CDR3 sequence: CSASDPGHFTYGYTF. CDR3 in DNA: TGCAGTGCTAGTGATCCCGGACACTTCACCTATGGCTACACCTTC. The chain couples TRBV20-1 to TRBJ1-2; D might be TRBD1 (5 bases). The germline CDR1 and CDR2 sequences are DFQATT and SNEGSKA (reference sequence). The CDR3 sequence is 15 residues long. V lost 3 bases, J lost 4 bases, and 18 bases lay in between.

The rearrangement joins TRBV7-9 to TRBJ2-7; unclear D gene. V lost 7 bases, J lost 5 bases, and 9 bases lay in between. Germline V gives CDR1 SEHNR, CDR2 FQNEAQ (reference sequence). The CDR3 is 11 residues long. The CDR3 reads CASTAGHEQYF. The CDR3 DNA sequence: TGTGCCAGCACTGCAGGCCACGAGCAGTACTTC.

V is TRBV19 and J is TRBJ1-1; weak D call: TRBD1 (5 bases). V lost 1 base to trimming and J lost 2 bases, with 14 bases between them. This CDR3 has 16 residues. CDR1 and CDR2 from the germline V gene are LNHDA and SQIVND (reference sequence). The CDR3 spells CASSIGLGRVNTEAFF. CDR3 DNA sequence: TGTGCCAGTAGTATAGGCTTGGGCAGGGTAAACACTGAAGCTTTCTTT.

The chain links TRBV18 to TRBJ2-2; D unclear. From germline, CDR1 is KGHSH and CDR2 LQKENI. Trimming left V 1 base short and J 5 bases short, with 5 bases between. CDR3 size: 13 residues. CDR3 bases: TGTGCCAGCTCACCACTTCCAACCGGGGAGCTGTTTTTT. Protein product: CASSPLPTGELFF. The full variable domain, with the rest looked up from reference TRBV18 and TRBJ2-2, is NAGVMQNPRHLVRRRGQEARLRCSPMKGHSHVYWYRQLPEEGLKFMVYLQKENIIDESGMPKERFSAEFPKEGPSILRIQQVVRGDSAAYFCASSPLPTGELFFGEGSRLTVL.

The V gene is TRBV19, the J gene TRBJ2-3; TRBD2 matches 10 bases. V lost 6 bases, J lost 3 bases, and 6 bases stayed unmatched. The CDR3 totals 15 residues. CDR1 and CDR2 from the germline V gene are LNHDA and SQIVND (reference sequence). The CDR3 nucleotides are TGTGCCAGTAGGGAAGCGGGAGGGCCGACAGATACGCAGTATTTT. It specifies CASREAGGPTDTQYF. Full variable domain (missing parts from reference TRBV19 and TRBJ2-3): DGGITQSPKYLFRKEGQNVTLSCEQNLNHDAMYWYRQDPGQGLRLIYYSQIVNDFQKGDIAEGYSVSREKKESFPLTVTSAQKNPTAFYLCASREAGGPTDTQYFGPGTRLTVL.